One and the same sample provided the 30 T cell receptor beta chains below, sequenced in a study of T-cell reconstitution after alpha-beta-depleted transplantation in children. Library preparation (for TCRbeta) was performed with unique molecular identifiers. TCRdb fed the PCR reads into MiXCR, producing one record per CDR3 protein. The sample yields roughly 500,000 distinct CDR3 sequences, about a sixth seen once. Sequenced material: PBMCs from the stem cell graft donor, taken from the stem cell graft. These receptors were obtained from a human donor who donated a stem cell graft to a child with acute lymphoblastic leukemia.

The chain links TRBV10-3 to TRBJ2-7, with TRBD2 matching 11 bases. V was clipped by 8 bases and J by 6 bases; unmatched bases: 9. The CDR3 has 14 residues. Germline CDR1 reads ENHRY; CDR2 reads SYGVKD. The CDR3 sequence is CAIGAGTSGSEQYF. The CDR3 DNA follows: TGTGCCATCGGAGCGGGGACTAGCGGTAGCGAGCAGTACTTC.

This clonotype was seen more than once but under ten times. The CDR3 sequence is CASAGRAGQPQHF. DNA for the CDR3: TGTGCCAGCGCGGGGAGGGCAGGTCAGCCCCAGCATTTT. The genes are TRBV7-6 and TRBJ1-5, with D uncertain. Germline V lookup: CDR1 SGHVS, CDR2 FNYEAQ. Trimming took 8 bases from V and 6 from J, leaving 14 bases between them. The CDR3 sequence is 13 residues long. The full variable domain, its missing parts supplied by reference TRBV7-6 and TRBJ1-5, is GAGVSQSPRYKVTKRGQDVALRCDPISGHVSLYWYRQALGQGPEFLTYFNYEAQQDKSGLPNDRFSAERPEGSISTLTIQRTEQRDSAMYRCASAGRAGQPQHFGDGTRLSIL.

The genes are TRBV20-1 and TRBJ1-5; D gene unclear. The CDR3 length is 13 residues. With 3 bases removed from V and 4 bases from J, the gap between germline ends came to 10 bases. The germline V gene encodes CDR1 DFQATT and CDR2 SNEGSKA (reference sequence). CDR3 region: CSASRQENQPQHF. CDR3 DNA sequence: TGCAGTGCTAGTCGTCAGGAGAATCAGCCCCAGCATTTT.

V and J are TRBV30 and TRBJ2-5, with D hard to call. Trimming left V 4 bases short and J 6 bases short, with 15 bases between. Germline V CDR1 and CDR2: GTSNPN, SVGIG (reference sequence). This CDR3 has 13 amino acids. CDR3 nucleotide sequence: TGTGCCTGGAATAGGTGGGCCCTAAAGACCCAGTACTTC. This gives the protein CAWNRWALKTQYF.

This clonotype was observed a handful of times. This sequence joins TRBV3-1 and TRBJ2-5; TRBD1 matches 8 bases. The CDR3 loop spans 12 amino acids. Unmatched junction bases numbered 2, after V lost 6 bases and J lost 5 bases. Germline CDR1 and CDR2: LGHDT and YNNKEL (reference sequence). CDR3 region: CASRYRGETQYF. The CDR3 nucleotides are TGTGCCAGCAGATACAGGGGGGAGACCCAGTACTTC.

This clonotype turned up a few times. This chain links TRBV29-1 with TRBJ2-1; a weak D match, TRBD1 (6 bases). The CDR3 spans 14 residues. V lost 7 bases and J 0 bases, leaving 13 bases between the germline ends. CDR1 is SQVTM and CDR2 is ANQGSEA in the germline V gene. CDR3 in DNA: TGCAGCGCTGTTAGGGGGAGCTCCTACAATGAGCAGTTCTTC. This gives the protein CSAVRGSSYNEQFF.

The chain is built from TRBV21-1 and TRBJ1-3; the table calls TRBD1, which could not be checked here. TRBV21-1 is listed as a pseudogene. The CDR3 has 19 residues. The CDR3 bases are TGTGCCAAAAAAGGTGGGGACAGGGGGCTTCCTTTCTCTGGAAACACCATATATTTT. Translating gives CAKKGGDRGLPFSGNTIYF.

This clonotype was detected only a few times. V is TRBV15 and J is TRBJ2-1, with TRBD1 as a possible D gene (5 bases). The CDR3 is 13 residues long. From germline, CDR1 is LNHNV and CDR2 YYDKDF (reference sequence). Between the trimmed V and J ends, which lost 2 bases and 12 bases, there was a span of 14 bases. CDR3 protein: CATSRPNWGGQFF. CDR3 nucleotides: TGTGCCACCAGCAGACCCAACTGGGGCGGGCAGTTCTTC.

This chain links TRBV5-1 with TRBJ2-7; D is possibly TRBD1 or TRBD2 (5 bases each). V dropped 2 bases and J dropped 6 bases, with 15 bases sitting between them. The CDR3 runs 14 residues. Germline assignment: CDR1 SGHRS and CDR2 YFSETQ. The CDR3 DNA reads as TGCGCCAGCAGCTTACGGCAGGGAGCCATCGAGCAGTACTTC. This translates into CASSLRQGAIEQYF.

The sample holds a few counts of this clonotype. The V gene is TRBV7-2, the J gene TRBJ2-7; TRBD2 is a possible D gene (5 bases). Germline V gene lookup returns CDR1 SGHTA and CDR2 FQGNSA. The CDR3 runs 15 residues. Trimming pared 5 bases from V and 2 bases from J, leaving 16 bases between. The CDR3 DNA reads TGTGCCAGCAGCGGCTGGGAGTTCACAACCTACGAGCAGTACTTC. Protein product: CASSGWEFTTYEQYF.

The gene calls are TRBV6-1 and TRBJ2-1, with TRBD1 as a possible D gene (5 bases). Trimming shortened V by 6 bases and J by 3 bases, and 12 bases separated the two germline ends. The CDR3 extends over 14 amino acids. Germline V gives CDR1 MNHNS, CDR2 SASEGT. The CDR3 region has the DNA TGTGCCAGCAGAGGGGCCAATGGCTACAATGAGCAGTTCTTC. This gives the protein CASRGANGYNEQFF.

This clonotype was recorded a few times. The gene calls are TRBV12-3 or TRBV12-4 and TRBJ1-1; D is undetermined. The V end was cut by 2 bases, the J end by 9 bases, with 7 bases between. The CDR3 runs 11 residues. In DNA, the CDR3 is TGTGCCAGCAGTTTAATAGGGCAAGCTTTCTTT. Amino acid sequence: CASSLIGQAFF.

V is TRBV6-5 and J is TRBJ2-4; D possibly matches TRBD1 or TRBD2 (6 bases each). Looked up from germline, CDR1 is MNHEY and CDR2 is SVGAGI. V lost 3 bases and J 7 bases, leaving 22 bases between the germline ends. This CDR3 region has 17 residues. CDR3: CASSYRALGGMLNIQYF. Written as DNA, the CDR3 is TGTGCCAGCAGTTATAGAGCCTTGGGGGGCATGCTGAACATTCAGTACTTC.

This clonotype was seen a few times. The J gene is TRBJ1-1, the V gene TRBV29-1, with 7 bases aligning to TRBD1. The J segment lost 1 base and the V segment lost 4 bases, leaving 6 bases of the junction unmatched. This CDR3 comprises 14 residues. Germline loops: CDR1 SQVTM, CDR2 ANQGSEA. The CDR3 region is CSVGTGLQNTEAFF. The DNA for the CDR3 is TGCAGCGTTGGGACAGGCCTTCAGAACACTGAAGCTTTCTTT.

The CDR3 region has the DNA TGCAGCGTTTTAGGACCGGACACCGGGGAGCTGTTTTTT. Amino acid sequence: CSVLGPDTGELFF. The chain couples TRBV29-1 to TRBJ2-2; D gene ambiguous. The CDR3 is made up of 13 amino acids. Between the trimmed V and J ends, which lost 5 bases and 3 bases, there was a span of 10 bases. Germline V CDR1 and CDR2: SQVTM, ANQGSEA.

The chain combines TRBV6-1 with TRBJ1-3; D remains ambiguous. CDR3 length: 16 amino acids. V was trimmed by 6 bases and J by 2 bases, leaving 17 bases between them. Germline V gene lookup returns CDR1 MNHNS and CDR2 SASEGT. CDR3 loop: CASRSISGLPGNTIYF. DNA of the CDR3: TGTGCCAGCAGATCTATTTCAGGATTACCTGGAAACACCATATATTTT.

This clonotype was seen many times. V gene TRBV5-1 combines with J gene TRBJ2-5; TRBD1 matches at 7 bases. This CDR3 is built from 14 residues. V trimming: 0 bases; J trimming: 6 bases; junction bases outside the gene matches: 5. CDR1 is SGHRS, CDR2 YFSETQ, per germline. The CDR3 region is CASSLGQGRQTQYF. CDR3 in DNA: TGCGCCAGCAGCTTGGGACAGGGAAGGCAGACCCAGTACTTC.

The rearrangement uses TRBV18 and TRBJ1-4, with 7 bases identical to TRBD1. V trimming: 3 bases; J trimming: 5 bases; junction bases outside the gene matches: 12. The CDR3 has 17 residues. Germline V gene lookup returns CDR1 KGHSH and CDR2 LQKENI. CDR3 loop: CASSPQKPGQLNEKLFF. CDR3 DNA sequence: TGTGCCAGCTCACCGCAAAAACCGGGACAGTTAAATGAAAAACTGTTTTTT. The full variable domain, with the rest looked up from reference TRBV18 and TRBJ1-4, is NAGVMQNPRHLVRRRGQEARLRCSPMKGHSHVYWYRQLPEEGLKFMVYLQKENIIDESGMPKERFSAEFPKEGPSILRIQQVVRGDSAAYFCASSPQKPGQLNEKLFFGSGTQLSVL.

This chain uses TRBV29-1 with TRBJ2-5; D is perhaps TRBD1 (6 bases). Germline CDR1 SQVTM, CDR2 ANQGSEA. V was cut by 1 base and J by 4 bases, with 10 bases left in between. The CDR3 totals 13 residues. The CDR3 coding sequence is TGCAGCGTTGAAGGTGGGGGCGGAGAGACCCAGTACTTC. Residues: CSVEGGGGETQYF.

J is TRBJ1-5 and V is TRBV4-1; 8 positions match TRBD1. CDR1 is MGHRA and CDR2 is YSYEKL in the germline V gene. V shed 1 base, J shed 4 bases, and the junction held 6 bases outside the gene matches. The CDR3 covers 16 residues. This CDR3 reads CASSQATGAVNQPQHF. Here the CDR3 DNA reads TGCGCCAGCAGCCAAGCGACAGGGGCGGTGAATCAGCCCCAGCATTTT.

This clonotype was picked up many times. V gene TRBV9 combines with J gene TRBJ2-2, with D unclear. Germline V gives CDR1 SGDLS, CDR2 YYNGEE. Trimming shortened V by 0 bases and J by 0 bases, and 9 bases separated the two germline ends. This CDR3 has 16 amino acids. CDR3 coding DNA: TGTGCCAGCAGCGTAGCCCCAACACCGAACACCGGGGAGCTGTTTTTT. It yields the protein CASSVAPTPNTGELFF. The whole variable domain, remainder taken from reference TRBV9 and TRBJ2-2, is DSGVTQTPKHLITATGQRVTLRCSPRSGDLSVYWYQQSLDQGLQFLIQYYNGEERAKGNILERFSAQQFPDLHSELNLSSLELGDSALYFCASSVAPTPNTGELFFGEGSRLTVL.

This clonotype has just a few counts. The chain is built from TRBV11-1 and TRBJ2-1; the match to TRBD1 covers 11 bases. The CDR3 spans 20 residues. V trimming: 1 base; J trimming: 8 bases; junction bases outside the gene matches: 19. Per germline, CDR1 SGHAT and CDR2 FQDESV (reference sequence). The CDR3 DNA reads TGTGCCAGCAGCTTAGACCGGGACAGGGGGTATAGCGGGATAACCGATGAGCAGTTCTTC. Its translation: CASSLDRDRGYSGITDEQFF.

V usage is TRBV5-1 and J usage is TRBJ2-7; D perhaps matches TRBD1 (5 bases). This CDR3 contains 13 residues. Germline CDR1 reads SGHRS; CDR2 reads YFSETQ. V was pared by 3 bases and J by 0 bases, with 7 bases between. The CDR3 DNA is TGCGCCAGCAGCTACAGGATCTCCTACGAGCAGTACTTC. It is translated as CASSYRISYEQYF.

This clonotype was seen only a few times. This sequence joins TRBV27 and TRBJ2-7; D may correspond to TRBD1 or TRBD2 (5 bases each). CDR1 MNHEY and CDR2 SMNVEV come from the germline V gene (reference sequence). The CDR3 is made up of 14 amino acids. Trimming took 6 bases from V and 7 from J, leaving 19 bases between them. The DNA of the CDR3 is TGTGCCAGCAGCTCCACGACGGGACCTTTAGAGCAGTACTTC. Its protein is CASSSTTGPLEQYF.

This chain joins TRBV5-1 and TRBJ1-2; D is perhaps TRBD1 (6 bases). The CDR3 extends over 14 amino acids. Looked up from germline, CDR1 is SGHRS and CDR2 is YFSETQ. V dropped 2 bases and J dropped 2 bases, with 10 bases sitting between them. The CDR3 loop reads CASSLRQENYGYTF. Written as DNA, the CDR3 is TGCGCCAGCAGCTTACGACAGGAGAACTATGGCTACACCTTC. The variable domain in full, with the rest retrieved from reference TRBV5-1 and TRBJ1-2, is KAGVTQTPRYLIKTRGQQVTLSCSPISGHRSVSWYQQTPGQGLQFLFEYFSETQRNKGNFPGRFSGRQFSNSRSEMNVSTLELGDSALYLCASSLRQENYGYTFGSGTRLTVV.

The chain carries TRBV27 and TRBJ2-5; D might be TRBD1 (6 bases). V dropped 5 bases and J dropped 4 bases, with 17 bases sitting between them. The CDR3 runs 15 residues. The V gene's germline CDR1 is MNHEY and CDR2 SMNVEV (reference sequence). CDR3 loop: CASSGRGRGRETQYF. DNA of the CDR3: TGTGCCAGCAGTGGTCGGGGCAGGGGTCGAGAGACCCAGTACTTC.

This clonotype was counted only a few times. This rearrangement joins TRBV7-6 to TRBJ2-3; 10 positions match TRBD2. Germline V gene data show CDR1 as SGHVS and CDR2 as FNYEAQ. Trimming cost V 0 bases and J 2 bases; bases outside gene matches: 8. The CDR3 spans 18 residues. This CDR3 is CASSLAPWLAGDTDTQYF. The CDR3 DNA follows: TGTGCCAGCAGCTTAGCCCCCTGGCTAGCGGGGGACACAGATACGCAGTATTTT.

In its sample, this clonotype was seen a few times. The chain combines TRBV5-1 with TRBJ2-5, with TRBD1 matching over 9 bases. V dropped 5 bases and J dropped 5; count of bases not matched to a gene: 4. The CDR3 spans 13 residues. The germline CDR1 and CDR2 sequences are SGHRS and YFSETQ. CDR3 loop: CASRLGQGETQYF. In nucleotides, the CDR3 is TGCGCCAGCAGATTAGGACAGGGGGAGACCCAGTACTTC.

On this clonotype itself: A much larger clone lies one base from this, so it may be a read error. Because the CDR3 is missing its conserved closing phenylalanine or tryptophan, this is likely a read error. The chain has TRBV20-1 and TRBJ2-3; D not resolved. The CDR3 contains 12 residues. CDR1 is DFQATT, CDR2 SNEGSKA, per germline (reference sequence). The ends were cut back, 1 base at V and 3 bases at J, with 5 bases in the middle. The CDR3: CSARGTTDTQYY. Written as DNA, the CDR3 is TGCAGTGCTAGAGGCACGACAGATACGCAGTATTAT.

The V and J genes are TRBV27 and TRBJ2-3, with unresolved D. Trimming pared 4 bases from V and 5 bases from J, leaving 10 bases between. CDR1 MNHEY and CDR2 SMNVEV come from the germline V gene (reference sequence). CDR3 length: 13 amino acids. The CDR3 protein is CASSSLQVDTQYF. In DNA form, the CDR3 reads TGTGCCAGCAGTTCCCTCCAAGTAGATACGCAGTATTTT.